Sequencing of this TCR beta chain was carried out in a study of cytomegalovirus exposure and HLA in healthy donors. Study details: Later, an analysis reported that the 110 or so validation repertoires had used the same platform as the roughly 720 first-cohort repertoires. Study conclusions and caveats: In vitro experiments confirmed that a few CMV-associated chains were specific for CMV antigens. Cytomegalovirus association was assigned to under 200 TCR beta chains. Reported results showed that the classifier diagnosed cytomegalovirus status with high specificity and sensitivity.

As for this clone: What it recognizes is unknown.

The table came from immunoSEQ multiplex PCR; TCRdb's copy has only in-frame clones and leaves some out. The top ten clones hold roughly 1.9% of a sample with roughly 150,000 clones, roughly 93% of them seen once. V dropped 8 bases and J dropped 1 base, with 12 bases sitting between them. CDR3 length: 13 residues. Germline V gene data show CDR1 as ENHRY and CDR2 as SYGVKD. The V call is TRBV10-3, the J call TRBJ2-7; possibly TRBD1 for D (5 bases). The receptor was derived from a man younger than 35 in good health and CMV-seropositive. The sequencing sample was made of PBMCs. The DNA for the CDR3 is TGTGCCATCCAGGGTTCCGATTCCTACGAGCAGTACTTC. The encoded protein is CAIQGSDSYEQYF.